This T cell receptor (beta chain) was observed in a study of blood T cell repertoires in COVID-19. About the study: From the United States, Italy and Spain came samples of acute and convalescent COVID-19. Nucleic acid was either cDNA or gDNA, and it came from T cells, B-cell-depleted T cells, or PBMCs.

Participants spanned ages about 18 to 90 years and resided in roughly 22 US areas. Participants' reported clinical history set cohort assignment. This CDR3 region has 13 residues. V lost 5 bases to trimming and J lost 7 bases, with 14 bases between them. Germline V gene data show CDR1 as SGHNT and CDR2 as YENEEA. Method: immunoSEQ multiplex PCR; TCRdb's copy keeps in-frame clones and lacks some. This sample has fewer than 300,000 clones, with just over 90% found just once. The clonotype comes from a woman in her forties with acute COVID-19. The rearrangement joins TRBV11-3 to TRBJ1-2; D is possibly TRBD1 (5 bases). The material sequenced was PBMCs or T cells enriched from blood (not recorded which). The CDR3 loop is CASSLTPGGGYTF. The CDR3 bases are TGTGCCAGCAGCCTTACACCGGGGGGTGGCTACACCTTC.